This T cell receptor beta chain was identified in a study of shared clonotypes between healthy human individuals. Study-level points and caveats: Clonotypes that were shared across a handful of donors made up approximately 5.1% of naive CD4 clonotypes.

With 2 bases clipped from V and 4 bases from J, the junction kept 4 bases outside the gene matches. Germline V gene sequence: CDR1 SGHTA, CDR2 FQGTGA. CDR3 size: 16 residues. Per sorted-subset replicate PCR, input was 200 to 250 ng DNA, representing 30,000 or so T cell genomes. Clones were read by immunoSEQ multiplex PCR, and TCRdb kept only the in-frame ones, dropping some. The sample lists about 770,000 clones; roughly 72% were seen once. Details on this clone: Its matching antigen is unknown. The sample contains more than one DNA sequence encoding this CDR3.

This TCR was recovered from a woman between 25 and 40 years old in good health. V usage is TRBV7-3 and J usage is TRBJ2-7, with 14 bases fitting TRBD2. Sequencing was done on a sample of memory CD4+ T cells sorted from blood. Subset specified: CD45RA-negative fraction. The CDR3 nucleotides are TGTGCCAGCAGCTTAGGGACTAGCGGGAGCTCTTACGAGCAGTACTTC. This codes for CASSLGTSGSSYEQYF.